Listed here are 27 T cell receptor beta chains from one sample, sequenced in a study of T cells in women clearing cervical HPV infection. Clones were sequenced by immunoSEQ multiplex PCR, and TCRdb holds only the in-frame ones, with some missing. The sample data list 15,000 to 20,000 clones. The sequencing sample was made of blood buffy coat. These receptors were taken from a woman aged 18-69 years with a cervical HPV16 infection that either progressed to CIN3+ or cleared (not recorded which).

This clone ranks as medium-sized in terms of frequency. The observed sequence ends 3 residues before the CDR3 terminus, with the missing tail filled in from the germline J gene. The rearrangement uses TRBV2 and TRBJ2-7; 7 positions match TRBD1. The CDR3 length is 13 residues. Germline CDR1 is SNHLY and CDR2 is FYNNEI. V dropped 6 bases and J dropped 6; count of bases not matched to a gene: 8. CDR3 amino acids: CASRRQGLSEQYF. Incomplete CDR3 DNA: TGTGCCAGCAGAAGACAGGGTTTATCCGAG.

On this clone itself: The sequence runs out 3 residues before the end of the CDR3; the remainder is reconstructed from the germline J gene. This chain connects TRBV30 to TRBJ2-2; the match to TRBD1 covers 10 bases. This CDR3 has 15 residues. Germline V CDR1 and CDR2: GTSNPN, SVGIG (reference sequence). J lost 3 bases, V lost 3 bases, and 4 bases had no gene match. Incomplete CDR3 DNA: TGTGCCTGGAGACCGGGACAGGGGCACACCGGGGAG. Amino acids: CAWRPGQGHTGE. The whole CDR3 protein is CAWRPGQGHTGELFF.

On this clone itself: The read halts 3 residues ahead of the CDR3 end, with the missing end drawn from the germline J gene. The chain links TRBV7-9 to TRBJ2-7; D possibly corresponds to TRBD2 (5 bases). V lost 10 bases and J lost 0, with 13 bases in between. The germline gives CDR1 SEHNR, CDR2 FQNEAQ (reference sequence). The CDR3 runs to 13 residues. The part of the CDR3 DNA that was read is TGTGCCATCGGGGTTCAAAGCTCCTACGAG. Translating gives CAIGVQSSYE. The CDR3 in its entirety is CAIGVQSSYEQYF.

A note on this clone: Read sequence stops 3 residues before the CDR3 end, and the germline J gene provides the missing end. This rearrangement joins TRBV18 to TRBJ2-1; 8 bases align to TRBD1. V trimming: 0 bases; J trimming: 9 bases; junction bases outside the gene matches: 7. In germline, CDR1 is KGHSH, CDR2 LQKENI. This CDR3 has 15 amino acids. The CDR3 loop is CASSPPSRGPGEQFF. The CDR3 bases that were read are TGTGCCAGCTCACCACCGTCCAGGGGGCCTGGTGAG.

With respect to this clone: From the germline J gene comes the end of the CDR3, since the read stops 3 residues before it. The chain links TRBV18 to TRBJ1-3; the match to TRBD1 covers 9 bases. Germline lookup yields CDR1 KGHSH and CDR2 LQKENI. The CDR3 consists of 16 residues. V was clipped by 3 bases and J by 2 bases; unmatched bases: 5. The sequenced part of the CDR3 DNA is TGTGCCAGCTCACCGGGACAGGGATTTACTGGAAACACC. It codes for CASSPGQGFTGNT. The entire CDR3 protein reads CASSPGQGFTGNTIYF.

This clone shows up as medium-sized by frequency. The sequenced fragment ends 3 residues before the CDR3 boundary, so the rest is inferred from the germline J gene. V usage is TRBV29-1 and J usage is TRBJ1-1; D is unresolved. V lost 8 bases to trimming and J lost 2 bases, with 9 bases between them. This CDR3 has 11 amino acids. Germline CDR1 reads SQVTM; CDR2 reads ANQGSEA. The CDR3 DNA, read in part, is TGCAGCTCATTCAGTAACACTGAA. It is translated as CSSFSNTE. In full, the CDR3 is CSSFSNTEAFF.

As concerns this clone: The CDR3 end lies 3 residues beyond the end of the read and is filled in from the germline J gene. Within the sample, other DNA sequences also encode this same CDR3. This chain links TRBV18 with TRBJ1-1; tentatively, D is TRBD1 (5 bases). The CDR3 totals 13 residues. Per the germline V gene, CDR1 is KGHSH and CDR2 is LQKENI. CDR3 DNA, as far as it was read: TGTGCCAGCTCAGGAGACCCGGGGGAGACC. This translates into CASSGDPGET. The whole CDR3 sequence is CASSGDPGETAFF.

Comments on this clone: The junction departs from germline at one end; a sequencing error may be responsible. The CDR3 end falls 3 residues outside the read, so it is completed with the germline J gene. The V and J genes are TRBV4-2 and TRBJ2-7; D may be TRBD2 (6 bases). CDR1 is LGHNA and CDR2 is YNFKEQ in the germline V gene. This CDR3 comprises 14 residues. CDR3 DNA (partial): TGCGCCAGCAGCCCCTACGGGGGAGCCTACGAG. Residues: CASSPYGGAYE. The entire CDR3 protein is CASSPYGGAYEQYF.

About this clone: The read ends 3 residues shy of where the CDR3 ends; the end is completed using the germline J gene. The rearrangement joins TRBV19 to TRBJ2-5; the match to TRBD2 covers 14 bases. The germline gives CDR1 LNHDA, CDR2 SQIVND (reference sequence). The CDR3 contains 14 residues. V lost 9 bases and J lost 7; bases outside the gene matches: 7. The CDR3 here is CASRGLAGVGTQYF. The sequenced part of the CDR3 DNA is TGTGCCAGCCGGGGACTAGCGGGAGTAGGGACC.

Of note for this clone: The missing CDR3 end, 3 residues past where the read stops, is filled in from the germline J gene. This rearrangement joins TRBV12-5 to TRBJ2-3; 7 nucleotides agree with TRBD1. Germline CDR1 reads LGHNT; CDR2 reads FRNRAP. This CDR3 is built from 15 residues. V trimming: 2 bases; J trimming: 0 bases; junction bases outside the gene matches: 2. The CDR3 protein is CASGLRDSSTDTQYF. Partial CDR3 DNA: TGTGCTAGTGGTTTGAGGGACAGTAGCACAGATACG. Full variable domain (outside the CDR3, taken from reference TRBV12-5 and TRBJ2-3): DARVTQTPRHKVTEMGQEVTMRCQPILGHNTVFWYRQTMMQGLELLAYFRNRAPLDDSGMPKDRFSAEMPDATLATLKIQPSEPRDSAVYFCASGLRDSSTDTQYFGPGTRLTVL.

For this clone: The read finishes 3 residues shy of the CDR3 end, and the germline J gene is used to complete it. This chain connects TRBV5-1 to TRBJ1-1, with D hard to call. The CDR3 is 14 residues long. Germline V CDR1 and CDR2: SGHRS, YFSETQ. The germline V and J ends were trimmed by 4 bases and 3 bases, with 13 bases remaining between them. The CDR3 loop reads CASSLMLTDTEAFF. The part of the CDR3 DNA that was read is TGCGCCAGCAGCCTCATGTTAACGGACACTGAA.

With respect to this clone: The read falls 3 residues short of the CDR3 end, and the missing part is taken from the germline J gene. The chain joins TRBV19 to TRBJ2-3; TRBD1 is a possible D gene (6 bases). V lost 7 bases to trimming and J lost 1 base, with 9 bases between them. Germline V gene sequence: CDR1 LNHDA, CDR2 SQIVND (reference sequence). CDR3 length: 13 amino acids. The CDR3 loop is CASKNRGTDTQYF. CDR3 DNA, as far as it was read: TGTGCCAGTAAGAACAGGGGCACAGATACG.

Concerning this clone itself: Coverage ceases 3 residues before the CDR3 finishes, and the germline J gene fills in the end. The genes are TRBV30 and TRBJ1-4; 10 nucleotides line up with TRBD1. This CDR3 has 14 residues. J was trimmed by 4 bases and V by 7 bases; bases with no gene match: 6. The germline gives CDR1 GTSNPN, CDR2 SVGIG (reference sequence). The DNA read from the CDR3 is TGTGCCTTAAGGACAGGGGGTTTTAATGAAAAA. This sequence encodes CALRTGGFNEK. The whole CDR3 protein reads CALRTGGFNEKLFF.

Concerning this clone: The read gets to within 3 residues of the CDR3 end, and the germline J gene fills in the rest. This chain links TRBV12-3 or TRBV12-4 with TRBJ2-3, with D unresolved. CDR3 length: 14 amino acids. V was shortened by 9 bases and J by 0 bases, with 13 bases between the two germline ends. CDR3 bases read: TGTGCCAGTCGCGCCTTGGGCAGCACAGATACG. Its translation: CASRALGSTDT. The CDR3, in full, reads CASRALGSTDTQYF.

Points on this clone: The read comes to an end 3 residues before the CDR3 does, leaving the germline J gene to fill in the end. The genes are TRBV2 and TRBJ2-3; D ambiguous. The CDR3 runs 15 residues. The ends were cut back, 3 bases at V and 1 base at J, with 11 bases in the middle. Germline values: CDR1 SNHLY, CDR2 FYNNEI. The covered CDR3 bases are TGTGCCAGCAGTGAGGGCTCCGCCCGCACAGATACG. Its protein is CASSEGSARTDT. The whole CDR3 sequence reads CASSEGSARTDTQYF. The variable domain in full, with the rest retrieved from reference TRBV2 and TRBJ2-3, is EPEVTQTPSHQVTQMGQEVILRCVPISNHLYFYWYRQILGQKVEFLVSFYNNEISEKSEIFDDQFSVERPDGSNFTLKIRSTKLEDSAMYFCASSEGSARTDTQYFGPGTRLTVL.

About this clone itself: The read gets to within 3 residues of the CDR3 end, and the germline J gene fills in the rest. V and J are TRBV5-1 and TRBJ2-5; 9 nucleotides match TRBD1. V was pared by 0 bases and J by 4 bases, with 4 bases of the junction left unmatched. Germline assignment: CDR1 SGHRS and CDR2 YFSETQ. The CDR3 runs 15 residues. The part of the CDR3 DNA that was read is TGCGCCAGCAGCTTGGTGCAGGGACAGGGAGAGACC. Encoded protein: CASSLVQGQGET. The entire CDR3 sequence reads CASSLVQGQGETQYF.

With regard to this clone: The CDR3 goes on 3 residues after the read ends, and that part is filled in from the germline J gene. The V gene is TRBV12-3 or TRBV12-4, the J gene TRBJ2-5; D call uncertain. The CDR3 has 13 residues. V shed 5 bases and J shed 3 bases, with 10 bases lying between them. Partial CDR3 DNA: TGTGCCAGCAGTAAAACAGAAAAAGAGACC. Amino acid sequence: CASSKTEKET. The complete CDR3 protein is CASSKTEKETQYF.

Comment on this clone: The read ends 3 residues early relative to the CDR3; the germline J gene fills the gap. This chain joins TRBV29-1 and TRBJ2-3; possible D gene TRBD1, 6 bases. V dropped 6 bases and J dropped 4 bases, with 14 bases sitting between them. This CDR3 is built from 13 residues. Germline V gene data show CDR1 as SQVTM and CDR2 as ANQGSEA. The CDR3 here is CSVDSKGADTQYF. CDR3 bases read: TGCAGCGTCGACTCAAAGGGGGCAGATACG.

A note on this clone: Read coverage stops 3 residues before the CDR3 terminus; the germline J gene supplies the remainder. This sequence joins TRBV12-3 or TRBV12-4 and TRBJ2-7, with 7 bases fitting TRBD2. With V trimmed by 3 bases and J by 6 bases, 11 bases remained unmatched. The CDR3 consists of 15 residues. CDR3 DNA (partial): TGTGCCAGCAGTTTTGGAGGAGGGTGGGGGGGCGAG. Residues: CASSFGGGWGGE. The entire CDR3 protein is CASSFGGGWGGEQYF.

With regard to this clone: The read finishes 3 residues shy of the CDR3 end, and the germline J gene is used to complete it. The chain is built from TRBV12-5 and TRBJ1-2, with 7 nucleotides matching TRBD1. The CDR3 has 14 amino acids. CDR1 and CDR2 (germline): LGHNT, FRNRAP. The V gene end was trimmed by 3 bases and the J gene end by 4 bases; junction bases not matched to a gene: 5. Partial CDR3 DNA: TGTGCTAGTGGTTTACCGGGACAGAGCTATGGC. The encoded protein is CASGLPGQSYG. The full-length CDR3 reads as CASGLPGQSYGYTF. Full variable domain (missing parts from reference TRBV12-5 and TRBJ1-2): DARVTQTPRHKVTEMGQEVTMRCQPILGHNTVFWYRQTMMQGLELLAYFRNRAPLDDSGMPKDRFSAEMPDATLATLKIQPSEPRDSAVYFCASGLPGQSYGYTFGSGTRLTVV.

A word on this clone: The read falls 3 residues short of the CDR3 end, and the missing part is taken from the germline J gene. The V gene is TRBV14, the J gene TRBJ2-1; TRBD2 matches 8 bases. The junction had 8 bases not matched to a gene; V was cut back by 2 bases and J by 2 bases. Germline V gives CDR1 SGHDN, CDR2 FVKESK. The CDR3 runs 17 residues. CDR3 bases read: TGTGCCAGCAGCCAACAACTTAGCGGGACGACCTACAATGAG. The encoded protein is CASSQQLSGTTYNE. The entire CDR3 is CASSQQLSGTTYNEQFF.

As concerns this clone: The CDR3 end falls 3 residues outside the read, so it is completed with the germline J gene. The genes are TRBV9 and TRBJ2-1; 7 bases align to TRBD2. Per the germline V gene, CDR1 is SGDLS and CDR2 is YYNGEE. The junction had 11 bases not matched to a gene; V was cut back by 0 bases and J by 8 bases. CDR3 length: 16 amino acids. This CDR3 reads CASSVGAGELGDEQFF. CDR3 bases read: TGTGCCAGCAGCGTAGGTGCGGGAGAACTGGGAGATGAG.

The CDR3 bases that were read are TGTGCCAGCAGTTACGGGGGCGTTGGCTACGAG. Protein product: CASSYGGVGYE. The full CDR3 reads CASSYGGVGYEQYF. V is TRBV6-2 or TRBV6-3 and J is TRBJ2-7; D possibly corresponds to TRBD1 (6 bases). The DNA ends 3 residues before the CDR3 does, and the rest of the CDR3 is filled in from the germline J gene. Trimming removed 2 bases from V and 3 bases from J, with 11 bases in between. The CDR3 runs 14 residues. Germline assignment: CDR1 MNHEY and CDR2 SVGEGT.

Of note for this clone: Read coverage stops 3 residues before the CDR3 terminus; the germline J gene supplies the remainder. The V and J genes are TRBV11-2 and TRBJ2-7; 8 nucleotides match TRBD2. The CDR3 runs 13 residues. V dropped 7 bases and J dropped 2; count of bases not matched to a gene: 4. Germline V gene data show CDR1 as SGHAT and CDR2 as FQNNGV. The CDR3 DNA, read in part, is TGTGCCAGCATGGTTAGCGGGACCTACGAG. Translation gives CASMVSGTYE. The whole CDR3 protein reads CASMVSGTYEQYF.

Turning to this clone: The sequenced fragment ends 3 residues before the CDR3 boundary, so the rest is inferred from the germline J gene. The V gene is TRBV19, the J gene TRBJ1-3; a weak D match, TRBD1 (6 bases). Germline lookup yields CDR1 LNHDA and CDR2 SQIVND (reference sequence). V was shortened by 8 bases and J by 8 bases, with 19 bases between the two germline ends. CDR3 length: 14 residues. The sequenced part of the CDR3 DNA is TGTGCCAGTCGGACAGAAACAAAGAGGGACACC. Protein product: CASRTETKRDT. The entire CDR3 sequence reads CASRTETKRDTIYF.

With regard to this clone: Coverage ceases 3 residues before the CDR3 finishes, and the germline J gene fills in the end. V gene TRBV6-1 combines with J gene TRBJ2-2; D not resolved. The CDR3 extends over 15 amino acids. The ends were cut back, 3 bases at V and 4 bases at J, with 12 bases in the middle. From germline, CDR1 is MNHNS and CDR2 SASEGT. The CDR3 DNA, read in part, is TGTGCCAGCAGTGACGTAGGGTCTGCCACCGGGGAG. This encodes CASSDVGSATGE. The full CDR3 protein reads CASSDVGSATGELFF.

Concerning this clone: The read gets to within 3 residues of the CDR3 end, and the germline J gene fills in the rest. The chain couples TRBV5-1 to TRBJ1-2; possibly TRBD1 for D (6 bases). From germline, CDR1 is SGHRS and CDR2 YFSETQ. The length of the CDR3 is 15 residues. V shed 3 bases and J shed 1 base, with 13 bases lying between them. The CDR3 bases that were read are TGCGCCAGCAGCTCGGCGGGGGCGGGTAACTATGGC. Translated, it gives CASSSAGAGNYG. The complete CDR3 protein is CASSSAGAGNYGYTF.